The 21 T cell receptor beta chains presented below share a single source sample, sequenced in a study of blood T cell repertoires in COVID-19. Some clones are missing from TCRdb's copy, which holds only in-frame ones; the method was immunoSEQ multiplex PCR. The sample shows approximately 200,000 clones, 85% to 90% of them seen only once. What was sequenced was peripheral blood. The receptors originated from a woman aged 30 to 39 with active or convalescent COVID-19.

The genes are TRBV19 and TRBJ2-4; 7 positions match TRBD2. The germline gives CDR1 LNHDA, CDR2 SQIVND (reference sequence). V shed 0 bases, J shed 1 base, and the junction held 0 bases outside the gene matches. The CDR3 runs to 15 residues. The CDR3 loop reads CASSIEGGAKNIQYF. Written as DNA, the CDR3 is TGTGCCAGTAGTATAGAGGGGGGGGCCAAAAACATTCAGTACTTC.

The chain links TRBV9 to TRBJ2-5; a possible D gene is TRBD2 (5 bases). CDR3 size: 13 residues. Germline V gene data show CDR1 as SGDLS and CDR2 as YYNGEE. V gave up 4 bases and J gave up 2 bases, with 9 bases separating them. The CDR3: CASSLRGQETQYF. Written as DNA, the CDR3 is TGTGCCAGCAGCTTGCGCGGGCAAGAGACCCAGTACTTC.

The genes are TRBV12-3 or TRBV12-4 and TRBJ2-6, with TRBD1 matching over 8 bases. V lost 5 bases and J lost 10; bases outside the gene matches: 4. The CDR3 contains 13 residues. In DNA, the CDR3 is TGTGCCAGCAGTGCCGGGACAGGTAACGTCCTGACTTTC. It specifies CASSAGTGNVLTF.

The chain uses TRBV11-2 and TRBJ1-3; no clear D gene. V was cut by 0 bases and J by 0 bases, with 6 bases left in between. The CDR3 is 15 amino acids. The germline CDR1 and CDR2 sequences are SGHAT and FQNNGV. The CDR3 DNA reads as TGTGCCAGCAGCTTAGAAGCCCACTCTGGAAACACCATATATTTT. Translated: CASSLEAHSGNTIYF.

The genes are TRBV5-6 and TRBJ1-1; no clear D gene. V was cut by 2 bases and J by 3 bases, with 8 bases left in between. Looked up from germline, CDR1 is SGHDT and CDR2 is YYEEEE. This CDR3 is 13 amino acids long. Here the CDR3 DNA reads TGTGCCAGCAGCTTTAAGGGAGACACTGAAGCTTTCTTT. The encoded protein is CASSFKGDTEAFF. Based on the CDR3 plus reference TRBV5-6 and TRBJ1-1, the full variable domain is DAGVTQSPTHLIKTRGQQVTLRCSPKSGHDTVSWYQQALGQGPQFIFQYYEEEERQRGNFPDRFSGHQFPNYSSELNVNALLLGDSALYLCASSFKGDTEAFFGQGTRLTVV.

The chain links TRBV11-3 to TRBJ2-1, with 10 bases aligning to TRBD1. The CDR3 extends over 14 amino acids. The germline V gene has CDR1 SGHNT and CDR2 YENEEA. The V and J ends lost 5 bases and 5 bases, in that order; junction bases with no gene match: 3. The CDR3 loop is CASSRDRGDNEQFF. The CDR3 DNA reads as TGTGCCAGCAGCCGGGACAGGGGCGACAATGAGCAGTTCTTC.

V gene TRBV28 combines with J gene TRBJ1-3; the D gene is possibly TRBD1 (5 bases). The CDR3 has 15 amino acids. Per germline, CDR1 MDHEN and CDR2 SYDVKM. The V gene lost 3 bases and the J gene lost 0 bases, with 9 bases spanning the gap. CDR3 region: CASSFGAPSGNTIYF. Written as DNA, the CDR3 is TGTGCCAGCAGTTTTGGGGCCCCCTCTGGAAACACCATATATTTT.

This clone was seen just once. The chain recombines TRBV28 with TRBJ1-1; the match to TRBD1 covers 11 bases. The trim removed 6 bases at V and 5 bases at J, leaving 8 bases unmatched. CDR3 length equals 15 residues. Germline V gives CDR1 MDHEN, CDR2 SYDVKM. CDR3 region: CASSPTGTGGTEAFF. CDR3 bases: TGTGCCAGCAGCCCGACCGGGACAGGGGGTACTGAAGCTTTCTTT. The variable domain in full, with the rest retrieved from reference TRBV28 and TRBJ1-1, is DVKVTQSSRYLVKRTGEKVFLECVQDMDHENMFWYRQDPGLGLRLIYFSYDVKMKEKGDIPEGYSVSREKKERFSLILESASTNQTSMYLCASSPTGTGGTEAFFGQGTRLTVV.

The chain is built from TRBV7-9 and TRBJ1-1, with TRBD1 identical over 7 bases. Germline values: CDR1 SEHNR, CDR2 FQNEAQ (reference sequence). The CDR3 is made up of 15 amino acids. Losses at the gene ends were 5 bases for V and 5 bases for J; bases not matched to a gene: 11. The DNA of the CDR3 is TGTGCCAGCAGCCATACGACAGGGCGTCGGACTGAAGCTTTCTTT. It codes for CASSHTTGRRTEAFF. Looking up the rest from reference TRBV7-9 and TRBJ1-1 gives the full variable domain: DTGVSQNPRHKITKRGQNVTFRCDPISEHNRLYWYRQTLGQGPEFLTYFQNEAQLEKSRLLSDRFSAERPKGSFSTLEIQRTEQGDSAMYLCASSHTTGRRTEAFFGQGTRLTVV.

This chain joins TRBV6-5 and TRBJ1-2; the D is unclear. Trimming pared 2 bases from V and 2 bases from J, leaving 6 bases between. This CDR3 region has 13 residues. Germline values: CDR1 MNHEY, CDR2 SVGAGI. CDR3 nucleotide sequence: TGTGCCAGCAGTTACGAGACAAACTATGGCTACACCTTC. Protein: CASSYETNYGYTF.

The V gene is TRBV5-5, the J gene TRBJ1-6; 7 bases agree with TRBD1. This CDR3 is built from 16 residues. The trim removed 4 bases at V and 6 bases at J, leaving 10 bases unmatched. Germline CDR1 SGHKS, CDR2 YYEKEE (reference sequence). CDR3 sequence reads: CASSLTGTVPNSPLHF. The CDR3 DNA follows: TGTGCCAGCAGCCTGACCGGGACAGTCCCTAATTCACCCCTCCACTTT.

As regards this clone: Different DNA sequences within this sample yield the same CDR3. The chain uses TRBV3-1 (or the pseudogene TRBV3-2) and TRBJ1-3; 7 bases agree with TRBD1. V lost 4 bases and J lost 2; bases outside the gene matches: 5. The CDR3 covers 15 residues. Germline lookup yields CDR1 LGHDT and CDR2 YNNKEL (reference sequence). For the CDR3, the DNA is TGTGCCAGCAGCCCAGACAGGGTGGCTGGAAACACCATATATTTT. Translated: CASSPDRVAGNTIYF.

About this clone: Other DNA sequences from this sample encode an identical CDR3 as well. V and J are TRBV7-2 and TRBJ1-5; D ambiguous. The ends were cut back, 1 base at V and 0 bases at J, with 7 bases in the middle. From germline, CDR1 is SGHTA and CDR2 FQGNSA. The CDR3 has 15 amino acids. The CDR3: CASSLGGYSNQPQHF. CDR3 nucleotides: TGTGCCAGCAGCTTAGGAGGTTATAGCAATCAGCCCCAGCATTTT.

The chain couples TRBV30 to TRBJ2-7; D perhaps matches TRBD2 (5 bases). Germline-derived CDR1 and CDR2 are GTSNPN and SVGIG (reference sequence). V lost 1 base and J 3 bases, leaving 7 bases between the germline ends. The CDR3 runs 12 residues. The CDR3 sequence is CAWSGGLYEQYF. The CDR3 DNA reads TGTGCCTGGAGTGGAGGGCTCTACGAGCAGTACTTC. Combining the CDR3 with reference TRBV30 and TRBJ2-7 gives the whole variable domain SQTIHQWPATLVQPVGSPLSLECTVEGTSNPNLYWYRQAAGRGLQLLFYSVGIGQISSEVPQNLSASRPQDRQFILSSKKLLLSDSGFYLCAWSGGLYEQYFGPGTRLTVT.

The rearrangement uses TRBV28 and TRBJ2-7, with 12 bases matching TRBD1. The J segment lost 5 bases and the V segment lost 3 bases, leaving 8 bases of the junction unmatched. The CDR3 is made up of 16 amino acids. Germline loops: CDR1 MDHEN, CDR2 SYDVKM. The CDR3 DNA reads TGTGCCAGCAGTTTTTGGGGGACAGGGGGCATCCACGAGCAGTACTTC. Translating it yields CASSFWGTGGIHEQYF.

This chain links TRBV9 with TRBJ1-1, with 8 bases lining up with TRBD1. V was clipped by 4 bases and J by 11 bases; unmatched bases: 7. In germline, CDR1 is SGDLS, CDR2 YYNGEE. CDR3 size: 12 residues. CDR3 residues: CASSPGQGRAFF. The CDR3 DNA reads TGTGCCAGCAGCCCCGGACAGGGACGCGCTTTCTTT.

The CDR3 DNA is TGTGCCAGCAGTTACTCGGAAACAGCCTATGGCTACACCTTC. Encoded protein: CASSYSETAYGYTF. The chain links TRBV6-5 to TRBJ1-2; D unclear. Germline loops: CDR1 MNHEY, CDR2 SVGAGI. The CDR3 spans 14 residues. V was clipped by 0 bases and J by 4 bases, with 9 bases between them.

V is TRBV2 and J is TRBJ1-2, with 7 positions matching TRBD1. Trimming removed 0 bases from V and 6 bases from J; junction bases left unmatched: 10. The CDR3 has 16 residues. Germline values: CDR1 SNHLY, CDR2 FYNNEI. The CDR3: CASSEALRDRLNGYTF. CDR3 coding DNA: TGTGCCAGCAGTGAAGCGCTAAGGGACAGACTAAATGGCTACACCTTC. Based on the CDR3 plus reference TRBV2 and TRBJ1-2, the full variable domain is EPEVTQTPSHQVTQMGQEVILRCVPISNHLYFYWYRQILGQKVEFLVSFYNNEISEKSEIFDDQFSVERPDGSNFTLKIRSTKLEDSAMYFCASSEALRDRLNGYTFGSGTRLTVV.

V usage is TRBV6-5 and J usage is TRBJ2-3, with a possible D match to TRBD1 (5 bases). The CDR3 loop spans 15 amino acids. V dropped 10 bases and J dropped 4 bases, with 21 bases sitting between them. The V gene's germline CDR1 is MNHEY and CDR2 SVGAGI. As DNA, the CDR3 is TGTGCCACCAGATATAGCAGGGTTTGGCCAGATACGCAGTATTTT. This gives the protein CATRYSRVWPDTQYF.

The rearrangement uses TRBV27 and TRBJ2-1; D is perhaps TRBD2 (6 bases). CDR3 length equals 13 residues. Germline V gives CDR1 MNHEY, CDR2 SMNVEV (reference sequence). V was clipped by 0 bases and J by 10 bases, with 10 bases between them. The CDR3 loop is CASSLSPGVEQFF. In DNA, the CDR3 is TGTGCCAGCAGTTTATCCCCGGGGGTGGAGCAGTTCTTC.

The chain couples TRBV20-1 to TRBJ2-2; 11 bases fit TRBD2. V gave up 3 bases and J gave up 6 bases; unmatched junction bases: 3. Germline CDR1 DFQATT, CDR2 SNEGSKA (reference sequence). The CDR3 has 14 amino acids. CDR3 coding DNA: TGCAGTGCTAGTGGTAGCGGGAGGGCCGGGGAGCTGTTTTTT. The encoded protein is CSASGSGRAGELFF.